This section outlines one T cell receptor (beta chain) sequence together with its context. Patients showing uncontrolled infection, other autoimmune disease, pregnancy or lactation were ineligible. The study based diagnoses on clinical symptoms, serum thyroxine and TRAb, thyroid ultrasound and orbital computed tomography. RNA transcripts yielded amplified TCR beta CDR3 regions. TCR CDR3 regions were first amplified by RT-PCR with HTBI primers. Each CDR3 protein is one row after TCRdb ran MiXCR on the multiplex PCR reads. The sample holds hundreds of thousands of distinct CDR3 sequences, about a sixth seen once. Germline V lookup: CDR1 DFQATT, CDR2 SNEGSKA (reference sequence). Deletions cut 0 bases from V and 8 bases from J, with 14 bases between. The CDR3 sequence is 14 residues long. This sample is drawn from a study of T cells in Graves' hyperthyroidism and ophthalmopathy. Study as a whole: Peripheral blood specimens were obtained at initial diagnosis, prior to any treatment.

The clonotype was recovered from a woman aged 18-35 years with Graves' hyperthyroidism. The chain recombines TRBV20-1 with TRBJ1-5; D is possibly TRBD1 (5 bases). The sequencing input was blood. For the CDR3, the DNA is TGCAGTGCTAGAGATCCTGGGACCGCCAAGCCCCAGCATTTT. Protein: CSARDPGTAKPQHF.